Listed here are 22 T cell receptor beta chains from one sample, sequenced in a study of T cell responses to AZD1222 COVID-19 vaccine. Assay: immunoSEQ multiplex PCR; the TCRdb copy retains only in-frame clones and omits some. The table lists 100,000 to 150,000 clones, 84% of them singletons. The sample in question was peripheral blood, obtained 28 days after the second AZD1222 dose. The receptors derive from an adult who received the AZD1222 COVID-19 vaccine.

The V and J genes are TRBV10-3 and TRBJ1-5; 10 positions match TRBD1. The CDR3 totals 14 residues. V dropped 4 bases and J dropped 9; count of bases not matched to a gene: 6. Germline V lookup: CDR1 ENHRY, CDR2 SYGVKD. The CDR3 DNA reads TGTGCCATCAGTGGACAGGGGGCAATGGGGCCCCAGCATTTT. Translating gives CAISGQGAMGPQHF.

The rearrangement joins TRBV28 to TRBJ2-2; 10 bases match TRBD1. Germline values: CDR1 MDHEN, CDR2 SYDVKM. V trimming: 2 bases; J trimming: 6 bases; junction bases outside the gene matches: 9. The CDR3 runs to 17 residues. The CDR3: CASSLIQDRGLAGELFF. Here the CDR3 DNA reads TGTGCCAGCAGTTTAATCCAGGACAGGGGGTTGGCCGGGGAGCTGTTTTTT.

This clone has just a few counts. This chain joins TRBV27 and TRBJ2-1; TRBD2 might be the D (6 bases). In germline, CDR1 is MNHEY, CDR2 SMNVEV (reference sequence). V was pared by 6 bases and J by 0 bases, with 15 bases between. This CDR3 contains 16 residues. In DNA form, the CDR3 reads TGTGCCAGCAGAGGTGAAGGGACTCGCTCCTACAATGAGCAGTTCTTC. Amino acids: CASRGEGTRSYNEQFF.

This chain uses TRBV4-2 with TRBJ2-3, with D tentatively TRBD1 (6 bases). Trimming removed 0 bases from V and 4 bases from J, with 11 bases in between. There are 15 residues in the CDR3. Germline CDR1 reads LGHNA; CDR2 reads YNFKEQ. CDR3 region: CASSQEWDIADTQYF. The CDR3 DNA reads TGTGCCAGCAGCCAAGAGTGGGACATAGCAGATACGCAGTATTTT.

V is TRBV5-5 and J is TRBJ1-3; D gene ambiguous. The CDR3 runs 12 residues. V was cut by 4 bases and J by 8 bases, with 10 bases left in between. CDR1 and CDR2 (germline): SGHKS, YYEKEE (reference sequence). The CDR3 loop is CASSPAGDTIYF. The CDR3 DNA sequence: TGTGCCAGCAGCCCTGCTGGGGACACCATATATTTT.

J is TRBJ1-4 and V is TRBV6-6; D might be TRBD1 (5 bases). CDR3 length equals 15 residues. V gave up 2 bases and J gave up 8 bases, with 15 bases separating them. Germline values: CDR1 MNHNY, CDR2 SVGAGI (reference sequence). The CDR3 DNA reads as TGTGCCAGCAGTTACCCCGACAGCGGGCGGGAAAAACTGTTTTTT. Its protein is CASSYPDSGREKLFF.

This clone turned up a few times. This sequence joins TRBV10-2 and TRBJ2-3; 8 nucleotides align to TRBD2. The trim removed 2 bases at V and 4 bases at J, leaving 8 bases unmatched. This CDR3 is built from 16 residues. Germline V gene data show CDR1 as WSHSY and CDR2 as SAAADI. The CDR3 coding sequence is TGCGCCAGCAGTGAGGCCCGGGGGGGTGGAGCAGATACGCAGTATTTT. Translated, it gives CASSEARGGGADTQYF.

The chain carries TRBV5-1 and TRBJ1-3; weak D call: TRBD1 (6 bases). Per germline, CDR1 SGHRS and CDR2 YFSETQ. CDR3 length equals 15 residues. Trimming removed 4 bases at V and 1 base at J, with 12 bases between. Here the CDR3 reads CASSLEGGSGNTIYF. The CDR3 nucleotides read TGCGCCAGCAGCCTGGAGGGGGGTTCTGGAAACACCATATATTTT.

This sequence joins TRBV5-1 and TRBJ2-5; the D gene is possibly TRBD1 (5 bases). The V end was cut by 4 bases, the J end by 2 bases, with 15 bases between. From germline, CDR1 is SGHRS and CDR2 YFSETQ. The CDR3 contains 15 residues. The CDR3 here is CASSRGSPGQETQYF. CDR3 DNA: TGCGCCAGCAGCAGGGGCTCACCAGGGCAAGAGACCCAGTACTTC.

J is TRBJ2-6 and V is TRBV27; D is undetermined. Germline CDR1 and CDR2: MNHEY and SMNVEV (reference sequence). The CDR3 is made up of 14 amino acids. Trimming cost V 5 bases and J 0 bases, with 5 bases left between them. CDR3 loop: CASSPDSGANVLTF. CDR3 DNA sequence: TGTGCCAGCAGTCCGGACTCTGGGGCCAACGTCCTGACTTTC.

The chain couples TRBV5-1 to TRBJ1-5; 9 bases line up with TRBD1. V lost 0 bases to trimming and J lost 6 bases; unmatched junction nucleotides: 7. The CDR3 sequence is 16 residues long. Germline CDR1 SGHRS, CDR2 YFSETQ. CDR3 nucleotides: TGCGCCAGCAGCTTGGGGCGGGGGACAGGGAGTCAGCCCCAGCATTTT. Translating it yields CASSLGRGTGSQPQHF.

This clone occurred a few times. V and J are TRBV18 and TRBJ2-7; 9 bases match TRBD1. Trimming took 2 bases from V and 5 from J; bases not matched to a gene: 4. The CDR3 extends over 14 amino acids. Germline loops: CDR1 KGHSH, CDR2 LQKENI. CDR3 coding DNA: TGTGCCAGCTCACCAGGGACAGGGATAAACGAGCAGTACTTC. This gives the protein CASSPGTGINEQYF.

The chain has TRBV11-3 and TRBJ2-1; D call uncertain. Germline CDR1 is SGHNT and CDR2 is YENEEA. The CDR3 runs to 17 residues. The ends were cut back, 1 base at V and 0 bases at J, with 13 bases in the middle. This CDR3 reads CASSLVTRRVSYNEQFF. The CDR3 DNA sequence: TGTGCCAGCAGCTTAGTTACGCGCCGGGTCTCCTACAATGAGCAGTTCTTC.

This clone was seen a single time. The chain combines TRBV9 with TRBJ2-7; D unclear. Germline CDR1 SGDLS, CDR2 YYNGEE. Trimming took off 0 bases at V and 3 bases at J, with 13 bases between the two ends. This CDR3 is built from 15 residues. The CDR3 region is CASSVDDSLGYEQYF. In DNA form, the CDR3 reads TGTGCCAGCAGCGTAGATGATTCTCTGGGCTACGAGCAGTACTTC. Based on the CDR3 plus reference TRBV9 and TRBJ2-7, the full variable domain is DSGVTQTPKHLITATGQRVTLRCSPRSGDLSVYWYQQSLDQGLQFLIQYYNGEERAKGNILERFSAQQFPDLHSELNLSSLELGDSALYFCASSVDDSLGYEQYFGPGTRLTVT.

This clone was observed a single time. This rearrangement joins TRBV12-5 to TRBJ2-5; either TRBD1 or TRBD2 may supply D (5 bases each). V was shortened by 6 bases and J by 5 bases, with 10 bases between the two germline ends. CDR1 LGHNT and CDR2 FRNRAP come from the germline V gene. CDR3 size: 12 residues. Written as DNA, the CDR3 is TGTGCTAGTGGATCAGAGGGGGAGACCCAGTACTTC. Residues: CASGSEGETQYF.

The chain combines TRBV10-1 with TRBJ1-1, with no clear D. The germline gives CDR1 WNHNN, CDR2 SYGVQD (reference sequence). CDR3 size: 11 residues. V was cut by 3 bases and J by 9 bases, with 8 bases left in between. The CDR3 sequence: CASSDGRKAFF. The CDR3 region has the DNA TGCGCCAGCAGTGATGGTAGGAAAGCTTTCTTT.

J is TRBJ2-7 and V is TRBV5-4; 13 bases line up with TRBD2. Germline CDR1 SGHNT, CDR2 YYREEE (reference sequence). V was clipped by 0 bases and J by 4 bases; unmatched bases: 1. The length of the CDR3 is 15 residues. The CDR3 region is CASSLGLAGGYEQYF. The CDR3 nucleotides are TGTGCCAGCAGCTTGGGACTAGCGGGGGGTTACGAGCAGTACTTC.

The V call is TRBV28, the J call TRBJ2-1, with TRBD2 matching 10 bases. With V trimmed by 5 bases and J by 10 bases, 17 bases remained unmatched. Germline V CDR1 and CDR2: MDHEN, SYDVKM. The CDR3 has 17 amino acids. CDR3 region: CASSRILAGVLVGEQFF. The CDR3 DNA reads TGTGCCAGCAGTAGGATCCTAGCGGGGGTCCTGGTCGGCGAGCAGTTCTTC.

This chain uses TRBV6-5 with TRBJ2-7; TRBD1 matches 7 bases. The CDR3 totals 13 residues. Per the germline V gene, CDR1 is MNHEY and CDR2 is SVGAGI. With V trimmed by 5 bases and J by 6 bases, 7 bases remained unmatched. CDR3 DNA sequence: TGTGCCAGCAGTAGGGGGCTAGCCGGCGAGCAGTACTTC. Protein sequence: CASSRGLAGEQYF.

The chain couples TRBV5-1 to TRBJ2-2; D may be TRBD2 (6 bases). V lost 3 bases and J lost 7, with 16 bases in between. The CDR3 is made up of 15 amino acids. Germline V CDR1 and CDR2: SGHRS, YFSETQ. This chain's CDR3 is CASSYSRGGSGELFF. The CDR3 DNA reads as TGCGCCAGCAGCTACTCCCGGGGAGGAAGCGGGGAGCTGTTTTTT.

The gene calls are TRBV28 and TRBJ1-4; 8 bases map to TRBD1. With V trimmed by 2 bases and J by 4 bases, 6 bases remained unmatched. From germline, CDR1 is MDHEN and CDR2 SYDVKM. The CDR3 contains 16 residues. The CDR3 spells CASSLPGTGLNEKLFF. The CDR3 bases are TGTGCCAGCAGTTTACCCGGGACAGGTCTTAATGAAAAACTGTTTTTT.

V is TRBV7-9 and J is TRBJ2-6; 8 bases are a match to TRBD1. The CDR3 has 17 amino acids. Losses at the gene ends were 5 bases for V and 2 bases for J; bases not matched to a gene: 8. The V gene's germline CDR1 is SEHNR and CDR2 FQNEAQ (reference sequence). CDR3 DNA sequence: TGTGCCAGCAGCCATTGGCAGGGGGCGGCTGGGGCCAACGTCCTGACTTTC. It codes for CASSHWQGAAGANVLTF.